Sequencing of this TCR beta chain was carried out in a study of beta chain features in type 1 diabetes. As for the study in general: All samples combined gave 90 million to 130 million sorted cells for examination. Study-wide points: It was not settled here whether HLA type affects TCRB rearrangement. When Type 1 diabetes patients were examined, their TCRB CDR3s proved moderately but significantly shorter in all four CD4+ subsets.

V shed 6 bases and J 7 bases; nucleotides not matched to a gene: 9. The CDR3 has 14 residues. From germline, CDR1 is SNHLY and CDR2 FYNNEI. The sequenced template was cDNA made from the entire isolated RNA. Sequencing used immunoSEQ multiplex PCR; TCRdb keeps in-frame clones, though not all of them. Among 350,000 or so clones listed, around a fifth were seen once. Details on this clone: Its antigen is not identified.

The chain employs TRBV2 and TRBJ2-1; 7 bases fit TRBD1. What was sequenced was naive CD4+ T cells from blood. The receptor comes from a woman aged 18-29 years in good health. CDR3 sequence (DNA): TGTGCCAGCAGGATAACAGGGGCGGCGAATGAGCAGTTCTTC. Its translation is CASRITGAANEQFF.